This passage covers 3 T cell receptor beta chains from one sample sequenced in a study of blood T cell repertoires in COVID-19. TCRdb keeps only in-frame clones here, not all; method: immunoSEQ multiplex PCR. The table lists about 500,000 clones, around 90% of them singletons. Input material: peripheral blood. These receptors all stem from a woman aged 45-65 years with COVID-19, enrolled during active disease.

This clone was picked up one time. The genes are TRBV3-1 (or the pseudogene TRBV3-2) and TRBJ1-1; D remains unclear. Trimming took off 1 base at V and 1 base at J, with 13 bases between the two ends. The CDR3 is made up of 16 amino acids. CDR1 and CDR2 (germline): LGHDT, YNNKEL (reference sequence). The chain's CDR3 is CASSQVSRTSNTEAFF. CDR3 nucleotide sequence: TGTGCCAGCAGCCAAGTCTCAAGGACTTCGAACACTGAAGCTTTCTTT.

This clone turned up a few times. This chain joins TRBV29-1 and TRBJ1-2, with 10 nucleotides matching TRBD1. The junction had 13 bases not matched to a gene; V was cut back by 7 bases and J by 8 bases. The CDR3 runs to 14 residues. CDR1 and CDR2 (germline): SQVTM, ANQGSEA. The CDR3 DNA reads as TGCAGCGCGGGACAGGGGAACGGAGGGGACGGCTACACCTTC. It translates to CSAGQGNGGDGYTF.

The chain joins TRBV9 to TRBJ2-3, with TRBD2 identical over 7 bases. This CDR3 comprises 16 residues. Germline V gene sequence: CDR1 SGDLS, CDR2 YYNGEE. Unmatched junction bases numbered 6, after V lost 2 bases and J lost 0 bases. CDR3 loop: CASSVVTGGSTDTQYF. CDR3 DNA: TGTGCCAGCAGCGTCGTTACGGGGGGAAGCACAGATACGCAGTATTTT.